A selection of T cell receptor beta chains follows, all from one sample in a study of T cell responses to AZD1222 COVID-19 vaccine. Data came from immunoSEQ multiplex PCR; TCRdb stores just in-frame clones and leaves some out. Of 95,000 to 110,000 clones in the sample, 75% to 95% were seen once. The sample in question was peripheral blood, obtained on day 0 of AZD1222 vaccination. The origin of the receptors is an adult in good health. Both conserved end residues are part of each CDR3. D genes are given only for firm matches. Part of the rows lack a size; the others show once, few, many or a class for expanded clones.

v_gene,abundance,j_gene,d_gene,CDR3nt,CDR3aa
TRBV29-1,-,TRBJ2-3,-,TGCAGCTCCGGAGGTACAGATACGCAGTATTTT,CSSGGTDTQYF
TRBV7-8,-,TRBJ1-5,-,TGTGCCAGCAGCTTAGCAGGGCAGCCCCAGCATTTT,CASSLAGQPQHF
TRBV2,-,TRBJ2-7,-,TGTGCCAGCAGAAGGTTCGGTGTACAGGCGCAGTACTTC,CASRRFGVQAQYF
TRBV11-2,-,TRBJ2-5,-,TGTGCCAGCAGCTTAGCCATGAAGGGTTGGGAGACCCAGTACTTC,CASSLAMKGWETQYF
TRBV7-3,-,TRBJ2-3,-,TGTGCCAGCAGCCCGAATTCCGCAAGCACAGATACGCAGTATTTT,CASSPNSASTDTQYF
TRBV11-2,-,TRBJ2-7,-,TGTGCCAGCAGCTTAGTCACCGGGGGCGAGCAGTACTTC,CASSLVTGGEQYF
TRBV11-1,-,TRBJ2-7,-,TGTGCCAGCAGCTTAGGTCCCTGGGAGTCCTACGAGCAGTACTTC,CASSLGPWESYEQYF
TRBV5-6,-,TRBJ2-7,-,TGTGCCAGCAGCCGAGGTTGGGACTCCTCCTACGAGCAGTACTTC,CASSRGWDSSYEQYF
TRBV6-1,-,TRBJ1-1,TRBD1,TGTGCCAGCAGTGACACAGGGGCCACTGAAGCTTTCTTT,CASSDTGATEAFF
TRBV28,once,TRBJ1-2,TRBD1,TGTGCCAGCAGTAGGGACAGGCATAACTATGGCTACACCTTC,CASSRDRHNYGYTF
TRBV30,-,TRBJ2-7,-,TGTGCCTGGGCGGGCGGGTCCTACGAGCAGTACTTC,CAWAGGSYEQYF
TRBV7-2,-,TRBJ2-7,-,TGTGCCAGCAGCTTAGCGGCCACCGGGTATAGCTCCTACGAGCAGTACTTC,CASSLAATGYSSYEQYF
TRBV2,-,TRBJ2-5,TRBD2,TGTAGCGGGAGACGGCAAGAGACCCAGTACTTC,CSGRRQETQYF
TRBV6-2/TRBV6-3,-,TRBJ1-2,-,TGTGCCAGCAGTTACTCTCTCAGAGATGGCTACACCTTC,CASSYSLRDGYTF
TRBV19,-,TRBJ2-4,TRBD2,TGTGCCAGTAGTATTTCTAGCGGGAGAGGCATTCAGTACTTC,CASSISSGRGIQYF
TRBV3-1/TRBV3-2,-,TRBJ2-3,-,TGTGCCAGCAGCCCAGAGGGACTTACAGATACGCAGTATTTT,CASSPEGLTDTQYF
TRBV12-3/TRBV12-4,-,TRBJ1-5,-,TGTGCCAGCAGCCCCTCAAGCGTAGGGCCCCAGCATTTT,CASSPSSVGPQHF
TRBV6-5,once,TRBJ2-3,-,TGTGCCAGCAGTTACTCGATGCCACCGGCGGATACGCAGTATTTT,CASSYSMPPADTQYF
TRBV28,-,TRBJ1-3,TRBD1,TGTGCCAGCACCGAAGGGGGGACAGGGGGAAACACCATATATTTT,CASTEGGTGGNTIYF
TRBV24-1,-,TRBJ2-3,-,TGTGCCACCAGTGATCTCGGTACGCAGTATTTT,CATSDLGTQYF
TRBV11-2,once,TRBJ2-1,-,TGTGCCAGCAGCTTACAGGTAGGGGTGGGTGAGCAGTTCTTC,CASSLQVGVGEQFF
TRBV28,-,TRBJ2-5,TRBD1,TGTGCCAGCAGTTTCCAAGGACAGGGAAAAGAGACCCAGTACTTC,CASSFQGQGKETQYF
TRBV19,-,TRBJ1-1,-,TGTGCCACCTATGCCCGGACAGCTGAAGCTTTCTTT,CATYARTAEAFF
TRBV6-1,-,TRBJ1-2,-,TGTGCCAGCAGTGAAATCCGGTATGGCTACACCTTC,CASSEIRYGYTF
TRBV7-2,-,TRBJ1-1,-,TGTGCCAGCAGCTCACAGGGAAGAAGGACTGAAGCTTTCTTT,CASSSQGRRTEAFF
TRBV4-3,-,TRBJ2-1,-,TGCGCCAGCAGCCCAAATCGGGTCATCAGCAATGAGCAGTTCTTC,CASSPNRVISNEQFF
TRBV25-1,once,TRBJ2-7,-,TGTGCCAGCAGTACATCCTACGAGCAGTACTTC,CASSTSYEQYF
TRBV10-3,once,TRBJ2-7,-,TGTGCCATCAGTGAGGGTGTCTATAAGCAGTACTTC,CAISEGVYKQYF
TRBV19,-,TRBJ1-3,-,TGTGCCAGTAGTATAGATCTAGGACCTGAGGAGGCTGGAAACACCATATATTTT,CASSIDLGPEEAGNTIYF
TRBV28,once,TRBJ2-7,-,TGTGCCAGCAGTTTTACGGGGGCCCTGAGGGAGCAGTACTTC,CASSFTGALREQYF
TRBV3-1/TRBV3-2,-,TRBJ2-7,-,TGTGCCAGCAGCCAAGGGGGCCTCTACGAGCAGTACTTC,CASSQGGLYEQYF
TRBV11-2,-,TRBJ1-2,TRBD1,TGTGCCAGCAGCTTGGGACAGGGGGATGGCTACACCTTC,CASSLGQGDGYTF
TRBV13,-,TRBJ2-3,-,TGTGCCAGCAGCCCGGAGGGCACAGATACGCAGTATTTT,CASSPEGTDTQYF
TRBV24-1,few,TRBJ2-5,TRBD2,TGTGCCACCAGTGATCCCTGGACTAGCGGGAGCGGAGAGACCCAGTACTTC,CATSDPWTSGSGETQYF
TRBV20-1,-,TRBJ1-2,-,TGCAGTGCTAGTTCAGGGACGGCCTATGGCTACACCTTC,CSASSGTAYGYTF
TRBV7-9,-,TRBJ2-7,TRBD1,TGTGCCAGCAGCTCGGGACAGGGGGTCTCCTACGAGCAGTACTTC,CASSSGQGVSYEQYF
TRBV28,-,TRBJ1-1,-,TGTGCCAGCAAGGGAATGGGGAACACTGAAGCTTTCTTT,CASKGMGNTEAFF
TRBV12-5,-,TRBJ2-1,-,TGTGCTAGTGGTTTGGGTCTGCGGAATCGGGGTGAGCAGTTCTTC,CASGLGLRNRGEQFF
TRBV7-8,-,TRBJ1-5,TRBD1,TGTGCCAGCAGCTCCCGGACAGGGAGTAGTTTGGGTTGGCAGCCCCAGCATTTT,CASSSRTGSSLGWQPQHF
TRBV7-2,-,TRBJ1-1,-,TGTGCCAGCAGCTTAACAGGGACGAACACTGAAGCTTTCTTT,CASSLTGTNTEAFF
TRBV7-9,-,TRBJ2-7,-,TGTGCCAGCAGCGACGGGTCGTTACTACTAGACGAGCAGTACTTC,CASSDGSLLLDEQYF
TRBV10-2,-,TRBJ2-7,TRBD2,TGCGCCAGCTCCGGAGGGGTAGCGGGAACCTACGAGCAGTACTTC,CASSGGVAGTYEQYF
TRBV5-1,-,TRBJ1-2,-,TGCGCCAGCAGCGCCCAAGGCAGGACAGCCTTGGATGGCTACACCTTC,CASSAQGRTALDGYTF
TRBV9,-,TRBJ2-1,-,TGTGCCAGCAGTGGATGGGGGGATCGCGATGAGCAGTTCTTC,CASSGWGDRDEQFF
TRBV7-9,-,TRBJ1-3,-,TGTGCCAGCAGCCCATCTGGACAGAAGTTGTTCCGAAACACCATATATTTT,CASSPSGQKLFRNTIYF
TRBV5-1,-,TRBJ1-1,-,TGCGCCAGCAGCTTGGTTGGCGGTTCGAACACTGAAGCTTTCTTT,CASSLVGGSNTEAFF